This entry is about one TCR beta chain. Its matching antigen is unknown. These data originate in a study of T cell repertoires in breast cancer. The study, taken as a whole, reports: Transcript abundance and primer differences skewed clone recovery in emulsion RT-PCR.

A second nested PCR with blocking oligonucleotides suppressed unpaired genes. TCRdb ran MiXCR on the emulsion pairing reads and lists one entry per CDR3 protein. This sample has about 40,000 distinct CDR3 sequences, with roughly 42% found just once. The expanded emulsion RT-PCR method captured paired alpha and beta chains from CD8+ T cells. Germline loops: CDR1 LGHNA, CDR2 YNFKEQ. The CDR3 runs to 15 residues. V shed 0 bases, J shed 2 bases, and the junction held 0 bases outside the gene matches. The receptor was derived from a pool of human donors with breast cancer or a healthy control (not recorded which). The specimen was CD8+ T cells. J is TRBJ1-5 and V is TRBV4-2, with TRBD1 matching over 8 bases. The CDR3 spells CASSQETGGNQPQHF. CDR3 bases: TGTGCCAGCAGCCAAGAGACAGGGGGCAATCAGCCCCAGCATTTT.